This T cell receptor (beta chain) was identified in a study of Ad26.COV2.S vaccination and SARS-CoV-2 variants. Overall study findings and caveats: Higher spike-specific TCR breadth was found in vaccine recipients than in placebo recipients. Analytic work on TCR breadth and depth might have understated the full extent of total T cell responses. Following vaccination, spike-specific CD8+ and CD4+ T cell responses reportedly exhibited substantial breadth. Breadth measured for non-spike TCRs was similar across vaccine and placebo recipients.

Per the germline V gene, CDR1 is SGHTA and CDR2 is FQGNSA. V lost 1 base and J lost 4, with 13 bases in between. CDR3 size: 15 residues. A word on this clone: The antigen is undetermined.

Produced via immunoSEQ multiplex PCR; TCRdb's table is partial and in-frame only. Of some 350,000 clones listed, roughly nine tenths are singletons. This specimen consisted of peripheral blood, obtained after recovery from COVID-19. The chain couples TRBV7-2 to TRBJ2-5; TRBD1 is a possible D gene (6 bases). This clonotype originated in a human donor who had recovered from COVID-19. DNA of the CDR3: TGTGCCAGCAGCTTAGGACAGGCGCTTCGAGAGACCCAGTACTTC. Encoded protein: CASSLGQALRETQYF.